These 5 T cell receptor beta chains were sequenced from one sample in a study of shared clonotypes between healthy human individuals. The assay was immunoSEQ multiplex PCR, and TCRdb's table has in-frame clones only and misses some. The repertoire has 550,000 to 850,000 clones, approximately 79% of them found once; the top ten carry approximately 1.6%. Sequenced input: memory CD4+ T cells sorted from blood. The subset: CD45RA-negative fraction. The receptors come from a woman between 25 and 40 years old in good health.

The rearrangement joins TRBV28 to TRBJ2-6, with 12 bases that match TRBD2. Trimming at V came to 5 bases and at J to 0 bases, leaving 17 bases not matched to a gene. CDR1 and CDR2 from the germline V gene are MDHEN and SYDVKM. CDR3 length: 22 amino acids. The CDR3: CASSRRQGWTSGEPSGANVLTF. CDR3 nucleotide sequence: TGTGCCAGCAGTCGCAGACAGGGCTGGACTAGCGGGGAACCCTCTGGGGCCAACGTCCTGACTTTC. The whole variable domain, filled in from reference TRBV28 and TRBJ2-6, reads DVKVTQSSRYLVKRTGEKVFLECVQDMDHENMFWYRQDPGLGLRLIYFSYDVKMKEKGDIPEGYSVSREKKERFSLILESASTNQTSMYLCASSRRQGWTSGEPSGANVLTFGAGSRLTVL.

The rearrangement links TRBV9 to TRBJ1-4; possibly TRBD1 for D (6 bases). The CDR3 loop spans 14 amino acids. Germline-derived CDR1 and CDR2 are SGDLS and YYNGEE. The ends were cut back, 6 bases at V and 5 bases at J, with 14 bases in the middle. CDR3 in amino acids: CASTQGTSNEKLFF. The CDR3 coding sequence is TGTGCCAGCACCCAGGGGACAAGCAATGAAAAACTGTTTTTT.

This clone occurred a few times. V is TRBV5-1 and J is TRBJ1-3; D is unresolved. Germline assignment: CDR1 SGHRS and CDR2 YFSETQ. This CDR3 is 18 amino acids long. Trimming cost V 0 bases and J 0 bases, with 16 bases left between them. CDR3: CASSLETSGRFSGNTIYF. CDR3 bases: TGCGCCAGCAGCTTGGAGACGTCCGGGCGGTTCTCTGGAAACACCATATATTTT.

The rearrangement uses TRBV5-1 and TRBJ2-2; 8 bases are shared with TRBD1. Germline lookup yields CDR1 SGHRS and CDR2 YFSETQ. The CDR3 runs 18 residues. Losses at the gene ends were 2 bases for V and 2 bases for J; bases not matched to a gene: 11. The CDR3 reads CASSFGSGGPLNTGELFF. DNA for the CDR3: TGCGCCAGCAGCTTCGGATCAGGGGGCCCCCTTAACACCGGGGAGCTGTTTTTT. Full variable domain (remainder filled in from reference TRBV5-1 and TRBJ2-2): KAGVTQTPRYLIKTRGQQVTLSCSPISGHRSVSWYQQTPGQGLQFLFEYFSETQRNKGNFPGRFSGRQFSNSRSEMNVSTLELGDSALYLCASSFGSGGPLNTGELFFGEGSRLTVL.

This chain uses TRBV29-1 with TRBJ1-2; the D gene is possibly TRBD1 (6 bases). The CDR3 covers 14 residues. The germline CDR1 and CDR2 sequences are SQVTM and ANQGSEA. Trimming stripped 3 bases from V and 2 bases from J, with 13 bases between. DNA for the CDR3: TGCAGCGTTGATCGTGCGGACAGAAACTATGGCTACACCTTC. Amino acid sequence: CSVDRADRNYGYTF.